This TCR beta chain derives from a study of shared clonotypes between healthy human individuals. Study information: Plates per donor: three CD4 naive, three CD4 memory, two CD8 naive, one CD8 memory.

This CDR3 contains 13 residues. Germline V gives CDR1 MNHNY, CDR2 SVGAGI (reference sequence). The V end was cut by 10 bases, the J end by 1 base, with 13 bases between. To make CD8 memory, CD45RO+ cells were put together with CCR7-negative CD45RA+ TemRA cells. The method was immunoSEQ multiplex PCR; TCRdb's version includes in-frame clones alone and lacks a portion of them. The table records around 690,000 clones, less than 95% of them present only once. Sequenced: memory CD8+ T cells from PBMCs. Indicated subset: CD45RO+ cells pooled with CCR7-negative TemRA cells. The chain employs TRBV6-6 and TRBJ1-2, with TRBD1 as a possible D gene (5 bases). The clonotype was recovered from a young man in good health. Some clones in this sample may be carry-over from other donors' samples. CDR3 in amino acids: CATSPTVNYGYTF. The CDR3 DNA is TGTGCCACTTCGCCGACAGTTAACTATGGCTACACCTTC.